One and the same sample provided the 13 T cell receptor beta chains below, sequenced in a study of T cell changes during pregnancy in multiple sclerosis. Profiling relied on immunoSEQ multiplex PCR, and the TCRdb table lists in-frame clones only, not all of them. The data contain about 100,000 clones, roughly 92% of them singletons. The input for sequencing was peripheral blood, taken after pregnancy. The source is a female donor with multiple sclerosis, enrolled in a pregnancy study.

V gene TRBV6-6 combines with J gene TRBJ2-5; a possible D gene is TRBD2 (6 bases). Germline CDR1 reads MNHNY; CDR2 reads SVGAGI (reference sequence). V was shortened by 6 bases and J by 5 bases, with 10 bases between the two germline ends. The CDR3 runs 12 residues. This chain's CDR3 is CASRGTYETQYF. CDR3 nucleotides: TGTGCCAGCAGAGGGACTTACGAGACCCAGTACTTC.

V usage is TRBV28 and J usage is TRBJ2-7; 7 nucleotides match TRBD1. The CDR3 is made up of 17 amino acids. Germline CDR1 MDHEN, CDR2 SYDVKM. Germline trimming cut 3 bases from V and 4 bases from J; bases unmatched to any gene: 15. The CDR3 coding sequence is TGTGCCAGCAGTTTTGGCACTTCGACAGGGCCCACGTACGAGCAGTACTTC. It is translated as CASSFGTSTGPTYEQYF.

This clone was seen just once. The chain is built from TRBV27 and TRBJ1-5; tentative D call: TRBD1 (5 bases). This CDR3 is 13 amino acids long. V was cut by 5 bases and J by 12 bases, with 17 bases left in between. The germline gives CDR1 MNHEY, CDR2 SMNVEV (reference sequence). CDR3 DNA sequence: TGTGCCAGCAGTATCCTAGTCGGGGGGGTCCAGCATTTT. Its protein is CASSILVGGVQHF.

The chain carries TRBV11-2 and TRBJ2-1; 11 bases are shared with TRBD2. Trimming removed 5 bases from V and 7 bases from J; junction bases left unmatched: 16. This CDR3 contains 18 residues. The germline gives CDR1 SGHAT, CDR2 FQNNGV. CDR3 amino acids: CASSLRGLAGGPRNEQFF. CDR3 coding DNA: TGTGCCAGCAGCCTACGAGGGTTAGCGGGAGGGCCAAGGAATGAGCAGTTCTTC.

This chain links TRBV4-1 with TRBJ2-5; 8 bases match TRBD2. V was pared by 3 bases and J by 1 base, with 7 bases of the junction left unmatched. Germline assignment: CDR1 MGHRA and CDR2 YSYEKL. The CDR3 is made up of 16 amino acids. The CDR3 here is CASSHATGTSQETQYF. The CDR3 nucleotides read TGCGCCAGCAGCCACGCAACCGGGACTAGCCAAGAGACCCAGTACTTC.

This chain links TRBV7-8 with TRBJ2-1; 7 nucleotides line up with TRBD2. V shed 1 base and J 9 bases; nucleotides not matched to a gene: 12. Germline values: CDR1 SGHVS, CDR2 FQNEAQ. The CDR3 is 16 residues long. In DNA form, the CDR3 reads TGTGCCAGCAGCTTAGACGGGACTACCGGCTCGATTGAGCAGTTCTTC. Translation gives CASSLDGTTGSIEQFF.

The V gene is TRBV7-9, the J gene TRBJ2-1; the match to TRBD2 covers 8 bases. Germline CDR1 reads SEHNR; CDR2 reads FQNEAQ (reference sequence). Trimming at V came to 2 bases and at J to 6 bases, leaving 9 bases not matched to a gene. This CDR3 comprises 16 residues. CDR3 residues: CASSLRQREMGNEQFF. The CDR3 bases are TGTGCCAGCAGCTTACGGCAGCGGGAGATGGGCAATGAGCAGTTCTTC.

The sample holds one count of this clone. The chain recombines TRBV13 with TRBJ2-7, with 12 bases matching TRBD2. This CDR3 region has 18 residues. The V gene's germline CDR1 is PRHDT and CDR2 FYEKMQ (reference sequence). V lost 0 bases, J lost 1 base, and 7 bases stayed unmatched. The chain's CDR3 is CASSLGRLAGDVSYEQYF. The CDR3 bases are TGTGCCAGCAGCTTAGGCCGACTAGCGGGAGACGTATCCTACGAGCAGTACTTC.

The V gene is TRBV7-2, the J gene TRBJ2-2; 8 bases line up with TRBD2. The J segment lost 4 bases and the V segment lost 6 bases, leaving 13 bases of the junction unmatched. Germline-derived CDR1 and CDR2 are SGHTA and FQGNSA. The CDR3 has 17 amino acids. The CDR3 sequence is CASRARSGGPTTGELFF. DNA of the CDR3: TGTGCCAGCAGAGCTCGCTCGGGAGGGCCGACCACCGGGGAGCTGTTTTTT.

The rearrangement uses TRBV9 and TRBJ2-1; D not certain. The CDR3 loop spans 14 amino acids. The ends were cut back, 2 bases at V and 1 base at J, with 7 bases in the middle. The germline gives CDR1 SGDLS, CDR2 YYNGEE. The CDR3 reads CASSVTFSYNEQFF. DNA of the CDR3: TGTGCCAGCAGCGTCACATTTTCCTACAATGAGCAGTTCTTC.

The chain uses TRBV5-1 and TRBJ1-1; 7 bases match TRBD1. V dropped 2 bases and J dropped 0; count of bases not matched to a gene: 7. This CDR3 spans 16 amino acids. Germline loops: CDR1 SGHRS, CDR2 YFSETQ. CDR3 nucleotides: TGCGCCAGCAGCTTACAGGGGTCCTTTATGAACACTGAAGCTTTCTTT. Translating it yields CASSLQGSFMNTEAFF.

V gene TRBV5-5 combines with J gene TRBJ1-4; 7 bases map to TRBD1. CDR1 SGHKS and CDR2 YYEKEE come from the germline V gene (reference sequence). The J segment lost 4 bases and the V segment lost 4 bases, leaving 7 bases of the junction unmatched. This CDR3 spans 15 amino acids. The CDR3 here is CASSLDRVRNEKLFF. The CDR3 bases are TGTGCCAGCAGCCTCGACAGGGTGCGTAATGAAAAACTGTTTTTT.

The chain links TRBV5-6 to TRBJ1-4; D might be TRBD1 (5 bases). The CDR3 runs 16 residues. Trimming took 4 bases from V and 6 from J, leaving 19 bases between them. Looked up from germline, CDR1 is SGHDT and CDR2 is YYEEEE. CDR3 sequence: CASSLSGGVWDEKLFF. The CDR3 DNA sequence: TGTGCCAGCAGCCTCAGTGGAGGGGTATGGGATGAAAAACTGTTTTTT.